The present entry profiles one TCR beta chain with its context. The antigen is not known. V lost 0 bases, J lost 7 bases, and 10 bases lay in between. Germline V lookup: CDR1 SGHTA, CDR2 FQGNSA. The CDR3 covers 14 residues. This entry belongs to a study of OX40 agonist ivuxolimab in advanced cancers. Background on the study: Patients with prior anti-PD-1, anti-PD-L1 or anti-CTLA-4 therapy were eligible; approximately 37% had some.

General study findings and limits: In a subset of nonresponders, normalized T-cell clonal expansion was also low.

The assay was immunoSEQ multiplex PCR, and TCRdb's table has in-frame clones only and misses some. The sample holds approximately 56,000 clones; over 75% are singletons and the top ten take over 0.6%. The starting material was CD4+ or CD8+ T cells sorted from blood, obtained in a trial of the OX40 agonist ivuxolimab. The clonotype originates from an adult with an advanced solid tumor such as melanoma, head and neck, liver or kidney cancer. The chain combines TRBV7-2 with TRBJ1-5; weak D call: TRBD1 (5 bases). CDR3 DNA sequence: TGTGCCAGCAGCTTAGCGGGGGTAGGGCAGCCCCAGCATTTT. Encoded protein: CASSLAGVGQPQHF. Full variable domain (missing parts from reference TRBV7-2 and TRBJ1-5): GAGVSQSPSNKVTEKGKDVELRCDPISGHTALYWYRQSLGQGLEFLIYFQGNSAPDKSGLPSDRFSAERTGGSVSTLTIQRTQQEDSAVYLCASSLAGVGQPQHFGDGTRLSIL.